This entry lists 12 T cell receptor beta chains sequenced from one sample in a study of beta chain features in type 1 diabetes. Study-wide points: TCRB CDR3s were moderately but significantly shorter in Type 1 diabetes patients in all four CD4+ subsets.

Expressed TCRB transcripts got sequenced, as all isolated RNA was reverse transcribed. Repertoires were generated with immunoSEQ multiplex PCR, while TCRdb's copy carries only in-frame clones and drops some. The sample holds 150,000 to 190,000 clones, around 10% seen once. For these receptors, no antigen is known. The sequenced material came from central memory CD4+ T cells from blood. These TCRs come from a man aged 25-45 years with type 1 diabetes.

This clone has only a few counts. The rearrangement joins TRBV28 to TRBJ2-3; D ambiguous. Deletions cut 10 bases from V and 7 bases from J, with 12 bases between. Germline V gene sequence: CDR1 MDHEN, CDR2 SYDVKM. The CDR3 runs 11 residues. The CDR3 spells CATFNGYTQYF. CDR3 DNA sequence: TGTGCCACTTTCAACGGGTATACGCAGTATTTT. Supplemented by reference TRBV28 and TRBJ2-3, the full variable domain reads DVKVTQSSRYLVKRTGEKVFLECVQDMDHENMFWYRQDPGLGLRLIYFSYDVKMKEKGDIPEGYSVSREKKERFSLILESASTNQTSMYLCATFNGYTQYFGPGTRLTVL.

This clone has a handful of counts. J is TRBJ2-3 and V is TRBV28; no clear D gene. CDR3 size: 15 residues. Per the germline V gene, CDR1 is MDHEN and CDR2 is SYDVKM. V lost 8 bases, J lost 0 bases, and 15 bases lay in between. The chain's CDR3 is CASGPHNPSTDTQYF. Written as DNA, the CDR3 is TGTGCCAGCGGGCCACACAACCCTAGCACAGATACGCAGTATTTT.

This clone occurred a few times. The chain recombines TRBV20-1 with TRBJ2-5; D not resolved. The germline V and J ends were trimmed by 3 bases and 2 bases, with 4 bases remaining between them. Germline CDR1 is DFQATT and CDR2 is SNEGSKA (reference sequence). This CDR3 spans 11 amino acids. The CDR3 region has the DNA TGCAGTGCTAGCATTCAAGAGACCCAGTACTTC. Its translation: CSASIQETQYF.

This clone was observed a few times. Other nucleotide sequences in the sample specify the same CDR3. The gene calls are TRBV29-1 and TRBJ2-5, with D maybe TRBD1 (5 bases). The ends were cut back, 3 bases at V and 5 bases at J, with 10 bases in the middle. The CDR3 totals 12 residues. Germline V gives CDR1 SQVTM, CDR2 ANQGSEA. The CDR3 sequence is CSVDRGRETQYF. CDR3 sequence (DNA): TGCAGCGTTGATAGGGGCAGGGAGACCCAGTACTTC.

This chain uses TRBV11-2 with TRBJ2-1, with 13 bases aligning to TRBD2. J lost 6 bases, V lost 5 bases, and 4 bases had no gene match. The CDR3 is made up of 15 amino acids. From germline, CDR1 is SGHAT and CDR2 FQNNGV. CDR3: CASSARLAGGNEQFF. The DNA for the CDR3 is TGTGCCAGCAGCGCCAGACTAGCGGGAGGCAATGAGCAGTTCTTC.

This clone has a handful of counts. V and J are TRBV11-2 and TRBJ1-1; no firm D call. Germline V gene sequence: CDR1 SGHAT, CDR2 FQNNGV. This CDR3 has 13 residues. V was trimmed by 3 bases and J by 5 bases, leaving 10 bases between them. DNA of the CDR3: TGTGCCAGCAGCTTTACGGGGAGAACTGAAGCTTTCTTT. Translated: CASSFTGRTEAFF.

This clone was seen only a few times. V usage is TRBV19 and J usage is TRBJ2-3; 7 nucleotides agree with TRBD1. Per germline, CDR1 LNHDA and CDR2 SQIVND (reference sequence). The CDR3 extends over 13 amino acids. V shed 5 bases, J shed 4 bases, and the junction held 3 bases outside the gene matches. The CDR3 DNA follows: TGTGCCAGTAGTCCTGGACAGGCAGATACGCAGTATTTT. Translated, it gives CASSPGQADTQYF.

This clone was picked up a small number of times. The CDR3: CASSFGGRALETQYF. CDR3 nucleotide sequence: TGTGCCAGCAGCTTCGGCGGGAGGGCCCTTGAGACCCAGTACTTC. This chain uses TRBV5-6 with TRBJ2-5, with 9 bases lining up with TRBD2. Per germline, CDR1 SGHDT and CDR2 YYEEEE. The V segment lost 2 bases and the J segment 5 bases; nucleotides outside the gene matches: 7. The CDR3 length is 15 residues.

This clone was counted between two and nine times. The CDR3 region is CASSPDRGRDTQYF. The DNA for the CDR3 is TGTGCCAGCAGCCCGGACAGGGGTCGGGATACGCAGTATTTT. The chain employs TRBV7-9 and TRBJ2-3; 9 bases map to TRBD1. V shed 5 bases and J 6 bases; nucleotides not matched to a gene: 6. The CDR3 covers 14 residues. The germline CDR1 and CDR2 sequences are SEHNR and FQNEAQ (reference sequence).

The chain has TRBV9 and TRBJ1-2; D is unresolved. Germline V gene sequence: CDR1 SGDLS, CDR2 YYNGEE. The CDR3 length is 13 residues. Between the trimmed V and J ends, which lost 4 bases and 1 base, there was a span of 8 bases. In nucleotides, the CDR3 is TGTGCCAGCAGCAGGGAGAGTAACTATGGCTACACCTTC. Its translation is CASSRESNYGYTF.

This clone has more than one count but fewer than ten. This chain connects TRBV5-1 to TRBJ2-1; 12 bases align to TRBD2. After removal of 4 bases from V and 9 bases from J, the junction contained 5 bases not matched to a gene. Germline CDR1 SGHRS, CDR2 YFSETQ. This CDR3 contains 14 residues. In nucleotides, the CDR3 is TGCGCCAGCAGCCTGACTAGCGGGAGTATTGAGCAGTTCTTC. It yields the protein CASSLTSGSIEQFF.

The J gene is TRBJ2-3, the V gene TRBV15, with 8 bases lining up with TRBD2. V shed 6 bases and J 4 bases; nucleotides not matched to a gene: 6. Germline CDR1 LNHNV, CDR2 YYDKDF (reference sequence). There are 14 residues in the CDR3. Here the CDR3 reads CATRMAGGSDTQYF. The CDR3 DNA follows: TGTGCCACCAGAATGGCGGGAGGCTCAGATACGCAGTATTTT.